The present entry profiles one TCR beta chain with its context. These data originate in a study of blood T cell repertoires in COVID-19. The overall study: PBMCs, B-cell-depleted T cells, or T cells were the source of the cDNA or gDNA that made up the material.

Methods used by the authors: The assay estimated nucleated cells by amplifying reference gene primers. The assay was immunoSEQ multiplex PCR, and TCRdb's table has in-frame clones only and misses some. That table furnishes V, J and clone size, whereas the DNA furnished D and trimming. The sample contains about 68,000 clones, roughly 85% of which appear only once. The specimen sequenced was peripheral blood. The TCR originated in a woman aged 60-75 years with acute or convalescent COVID-19.

CDR3 DNA sequence: TGTGCCAGCAGCTCCACCGCGGGGGAGGGATGGGGCTACACCTTC. Protein: CASSSTAGEGWGYTF. J is TRBJ1-2 and V is TRBV7-2; maybe TRBD1 (5 bases). The V gene lost 4 bases and the J gene lost 8 bases, with 20 bases spanning the gap. The length of the CDR3 is 15 residues. Germline V gene lookup returns CDR1 SGHTA and CDR2 FQGNSA.